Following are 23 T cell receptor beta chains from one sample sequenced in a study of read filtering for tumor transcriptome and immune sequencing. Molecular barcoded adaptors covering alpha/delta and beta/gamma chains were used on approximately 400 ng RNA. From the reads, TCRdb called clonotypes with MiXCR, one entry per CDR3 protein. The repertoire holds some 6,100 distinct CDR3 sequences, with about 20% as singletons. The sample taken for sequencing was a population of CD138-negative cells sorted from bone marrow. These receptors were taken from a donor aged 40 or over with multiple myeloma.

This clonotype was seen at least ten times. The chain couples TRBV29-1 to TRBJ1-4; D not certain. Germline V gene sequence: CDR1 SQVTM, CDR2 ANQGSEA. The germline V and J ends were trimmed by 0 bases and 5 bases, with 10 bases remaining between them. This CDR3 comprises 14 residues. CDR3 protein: CSVEDPAPNEKLFF. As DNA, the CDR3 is TGCAGCGTTGAAGACCCGGCCCCCAATGAAAAACTGTTTTTT.

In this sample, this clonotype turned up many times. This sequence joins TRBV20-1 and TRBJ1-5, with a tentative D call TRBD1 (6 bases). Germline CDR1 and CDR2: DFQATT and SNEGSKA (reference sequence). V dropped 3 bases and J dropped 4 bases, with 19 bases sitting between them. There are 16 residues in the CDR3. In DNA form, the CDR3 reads TGCAGTGCTAGCGGACCTTACAGGGAGGGAAATCAGCCCCAGCATTTT. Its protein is CSASGPYREGNQPQHF.

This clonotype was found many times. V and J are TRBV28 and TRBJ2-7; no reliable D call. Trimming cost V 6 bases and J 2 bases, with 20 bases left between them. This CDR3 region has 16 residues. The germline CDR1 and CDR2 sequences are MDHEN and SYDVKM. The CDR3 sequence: CASSLLFSGRTYEQYF. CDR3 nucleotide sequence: TGTGCCAGCAGCCTACTTTTCTCGGGCAGGACCTACGAGCAGTACTTC. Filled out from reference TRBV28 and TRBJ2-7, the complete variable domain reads DVKVTQSSRYLVKRTGEKVFLECVQDMDHENMFWYRQDPGLGLRLIYFSYDVKMKEKGDIPEGYSVSREKKERFSLILESASTNQTSMYLCASSLLFSGRTYEQYFGPGTRLTVT.

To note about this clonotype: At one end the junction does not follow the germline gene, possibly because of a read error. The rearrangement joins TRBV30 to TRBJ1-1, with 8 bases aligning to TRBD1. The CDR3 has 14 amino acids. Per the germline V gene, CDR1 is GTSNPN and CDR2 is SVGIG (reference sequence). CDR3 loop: CAWSDRGRDAEALF. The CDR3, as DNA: TGTGCCTGGAGCGACAGGGGAAGGGACGCTGAAGCTCTCTTT. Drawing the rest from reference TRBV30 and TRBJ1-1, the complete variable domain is SQTIHQWPATLVQPVGSPLSLECTVEGTSNPNLYWYRQAAGRGLQLLFYSVGIGQISSEVPQNLSASRPQDRQFILSSKKLLLSDSGFYLCAWSDRGRDAEALFGQGTRLTVV.

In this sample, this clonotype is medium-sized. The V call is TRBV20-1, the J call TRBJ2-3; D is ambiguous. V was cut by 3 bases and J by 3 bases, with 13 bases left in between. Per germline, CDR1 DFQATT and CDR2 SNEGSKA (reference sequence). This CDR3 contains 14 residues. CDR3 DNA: TGCAGTGCTAGGGGCGACTTGGTGACAGATACGCAGTATTTT. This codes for CSARGDLVTDTQYF.

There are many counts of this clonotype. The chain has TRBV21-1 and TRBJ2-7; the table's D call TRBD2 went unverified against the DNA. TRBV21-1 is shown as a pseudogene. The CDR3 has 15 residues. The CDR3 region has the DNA TGTGCCAGCACCCTAGCTGGGGGGTCCGGCCACGAGCAGTACTTC. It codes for CASTLAGGSGHEQYF.

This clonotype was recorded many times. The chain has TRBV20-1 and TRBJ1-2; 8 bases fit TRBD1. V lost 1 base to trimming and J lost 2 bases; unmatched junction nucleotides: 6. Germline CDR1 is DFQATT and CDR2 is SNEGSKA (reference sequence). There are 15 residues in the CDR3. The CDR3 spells CSARVPGQGNYGYTF. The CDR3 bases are TGCAGTGCTAGAGTTCCCGGACAGGGAAACTATGGCTACACCTTC.

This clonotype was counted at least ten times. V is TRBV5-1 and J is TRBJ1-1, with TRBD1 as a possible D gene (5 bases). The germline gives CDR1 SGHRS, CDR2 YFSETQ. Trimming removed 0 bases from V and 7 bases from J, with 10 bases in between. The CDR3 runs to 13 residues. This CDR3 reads CASSLEGRYEAFF. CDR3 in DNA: TGCGCCAGCAGCTTGGAGGGACGGTATGAAGCTTTCTTT.

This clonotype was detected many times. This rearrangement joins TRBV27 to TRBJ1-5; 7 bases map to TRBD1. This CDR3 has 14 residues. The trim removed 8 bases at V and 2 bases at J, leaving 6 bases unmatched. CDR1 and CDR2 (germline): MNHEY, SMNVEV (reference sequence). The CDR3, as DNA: TGTGCCAGCCAAGGGACAGCCGGCAATCAGCCCCAGCATTTT. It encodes CASQGTAGNQPQHF.

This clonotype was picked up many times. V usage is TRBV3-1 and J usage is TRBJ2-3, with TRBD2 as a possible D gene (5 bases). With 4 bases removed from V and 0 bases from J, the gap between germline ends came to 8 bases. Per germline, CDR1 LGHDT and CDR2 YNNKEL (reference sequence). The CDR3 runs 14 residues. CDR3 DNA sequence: TGTGCCAGCAGCCCCTGGACTAGCACAGATACGCAGTATTTT. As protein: CASSPWTSTDTQYF.

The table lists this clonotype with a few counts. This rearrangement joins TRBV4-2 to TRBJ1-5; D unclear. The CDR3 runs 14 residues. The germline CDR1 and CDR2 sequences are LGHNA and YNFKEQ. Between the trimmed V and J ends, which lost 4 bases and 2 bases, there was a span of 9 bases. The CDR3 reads CASSPGWGNQPQHF. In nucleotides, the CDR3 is TGTGCCAGCAGCCCCGGGTGGGGCAATCAGCCCCAGCATTTT.

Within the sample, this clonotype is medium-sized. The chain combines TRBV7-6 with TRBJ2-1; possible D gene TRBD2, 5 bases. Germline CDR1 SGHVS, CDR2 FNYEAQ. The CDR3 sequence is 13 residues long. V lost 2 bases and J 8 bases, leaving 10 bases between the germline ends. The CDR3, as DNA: TGTGCCAGCAGCTTACAGCTGCGGGATGAGCAGTTCTTC. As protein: CASSLQLRDEQFF.

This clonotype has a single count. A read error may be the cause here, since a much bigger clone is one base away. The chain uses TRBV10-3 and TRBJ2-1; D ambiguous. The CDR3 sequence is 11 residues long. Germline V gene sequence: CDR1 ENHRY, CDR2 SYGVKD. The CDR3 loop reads CAVSENNEQFF. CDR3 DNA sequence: TGTGCCGTCAGTGAAAACAATGAGCAGTTCTTC.

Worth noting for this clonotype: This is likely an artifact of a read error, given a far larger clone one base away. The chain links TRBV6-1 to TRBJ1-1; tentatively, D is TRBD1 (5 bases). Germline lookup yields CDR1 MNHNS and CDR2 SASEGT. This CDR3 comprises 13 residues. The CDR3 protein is CGSSGEGMTEAFF. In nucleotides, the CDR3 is TGTGGCAGCAGCGGTGAGGGGATGACTGAAGCTTTCTTT.

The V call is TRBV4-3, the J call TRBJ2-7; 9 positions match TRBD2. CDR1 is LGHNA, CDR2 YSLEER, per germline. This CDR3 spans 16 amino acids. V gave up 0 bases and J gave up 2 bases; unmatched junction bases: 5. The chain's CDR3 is CASSQDGGGAPYEQYF. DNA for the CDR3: TGCGCCAGCAGCCAAGACGGCGGGGGGGCCCCCTACGAGCAGTACTTC.

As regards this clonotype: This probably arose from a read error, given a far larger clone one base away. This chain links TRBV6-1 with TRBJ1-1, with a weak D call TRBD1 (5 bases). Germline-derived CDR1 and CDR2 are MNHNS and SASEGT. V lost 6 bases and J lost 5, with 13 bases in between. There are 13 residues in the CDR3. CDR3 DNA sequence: TGTGCCAGCAGCGGTGGGGGGATGACTGAAGCTTTCTTT. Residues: CASSGGGMTEAFF.

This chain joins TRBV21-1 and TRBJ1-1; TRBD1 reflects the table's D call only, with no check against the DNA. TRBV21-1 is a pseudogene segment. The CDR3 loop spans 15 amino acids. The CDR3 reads CASSKVGGRWPEAFF. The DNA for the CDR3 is TGTGCCAGCAGCAAAGTCGGCGGGCGGTGGCCTGAAGCTTTCTTT.

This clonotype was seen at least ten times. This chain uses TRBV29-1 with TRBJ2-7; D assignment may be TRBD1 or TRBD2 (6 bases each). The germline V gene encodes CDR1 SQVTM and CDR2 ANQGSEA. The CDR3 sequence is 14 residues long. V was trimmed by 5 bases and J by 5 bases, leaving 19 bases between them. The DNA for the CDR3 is TGCAGCGTTTTAGGGGGGAACCTACCTAACGAGCAGTACTTC. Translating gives CSVLGGNLPNEQYF.

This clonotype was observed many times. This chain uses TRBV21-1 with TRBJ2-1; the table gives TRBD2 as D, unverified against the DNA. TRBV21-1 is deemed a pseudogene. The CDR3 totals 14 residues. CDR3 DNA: TGTGCCAGCAGCAAAGGGGCCCCATATAATGAGCAGTTCTTC. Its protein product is CASSKGAPYNEQFF.

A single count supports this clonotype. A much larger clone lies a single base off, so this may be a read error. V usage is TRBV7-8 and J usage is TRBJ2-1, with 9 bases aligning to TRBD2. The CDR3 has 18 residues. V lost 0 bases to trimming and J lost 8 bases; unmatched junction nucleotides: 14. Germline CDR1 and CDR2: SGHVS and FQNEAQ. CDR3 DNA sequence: TGTGCCAGCAGCTTAGCGCCCAGGACTAGCGTGAGGGGTGATGAGCAGTTCTTC. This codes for CASSLAPRTSVRGDEQFF.

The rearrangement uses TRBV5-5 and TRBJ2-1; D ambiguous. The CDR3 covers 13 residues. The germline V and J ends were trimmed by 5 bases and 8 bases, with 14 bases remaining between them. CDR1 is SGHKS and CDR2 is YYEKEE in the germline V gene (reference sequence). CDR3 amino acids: CASRLYLGYEQFF. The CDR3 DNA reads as TGTGCCAGCAGATTATATTTAGGTTATGAGCAGTTCTTC.

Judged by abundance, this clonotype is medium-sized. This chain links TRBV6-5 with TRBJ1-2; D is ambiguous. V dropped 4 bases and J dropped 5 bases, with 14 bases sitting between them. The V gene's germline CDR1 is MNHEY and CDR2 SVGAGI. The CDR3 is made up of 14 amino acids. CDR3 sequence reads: CASSSRTLLYGYTF. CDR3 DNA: TGTGCCAGCAGTTCAAGGACGTTGCTGTATGGCTACACCTTC.

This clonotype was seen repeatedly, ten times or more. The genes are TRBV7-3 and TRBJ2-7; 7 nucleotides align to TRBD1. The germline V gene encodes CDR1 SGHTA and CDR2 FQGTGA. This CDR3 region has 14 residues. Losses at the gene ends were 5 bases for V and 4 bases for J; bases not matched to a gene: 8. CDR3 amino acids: CASSVGGPQYEQYF. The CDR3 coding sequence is TGTGCCAGCAGCGTAGGGGGCCCCCAATACGAGCAGTACTTC. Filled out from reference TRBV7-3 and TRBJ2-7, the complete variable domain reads GAGVSQTPSNKVTEKGKYVELRCDPISGHTALYWYRQSLGQGPEFLIYFQGTGAADDSGLPNDRFFAVRPEGSVSTLKIQRTERGDSAVYLCASSVGGPQYEQYFGPGTRLTVT.